The rows below give T cell receptor beta chains drawn from one sample of a study of shared clonotypes between healthy human individuals. Data came from immunoSEQ multiplex PCR; TCRdb stores just in-frame clones and leaves some out. The profile covers over 1.5 million clones, with under 99% appearing a single time and roughly 0.45% taken by the ten largest. Sequencing was performed on naive CD4+ T cells sorted from blood. The source is a man younger than 45 in good health. The CDR3 runs from the conserved cysteine through the conserved F or W. The D gene is left open where the match is weak. Some rows mark clone size as missing; the rest say once, few, many or name a class of expanded clone.

clone size,D gene,V gene,J gene,CDR3 length,CDR3 protein,CDR3 DNA
.,.,TRBV30,TRBJ1-2,13,CAWTGRRPWGYTF,TGTGCCTGGACGGGCCGGCGCCCTTGGGGCTACACCTTC
.,TRBD2,TRBV18,TRBJ2-3,15,CASSPTSGSANTQYF,TGTGCCAGCTCACCAACTAGCGGGAGCGCAAATACGCAGTATTTT
once,TRBD1,TRBV9,TRBJ2-5,15,CASSAADRTQETQYF,TGTGCCAGCAGTGCCGCGGACAGGACTCAAGAGACCCAGTACTTC
.,TRBD1,TRBV9,TRBJ2-1,16,CASSVGRTGVYNEQFF,TGTGCCAGCAGCGTAGGTCGGACAGGGGTCTACAATGAGCAGTTCTTC
once,.,TRBV19,TRBJ2-1,10,CASQRNEQFF,TGTGCCAGCCAGAGAAATGAGCAGTTCTTC
.,.,TRBV11-2,TRBJ2-1,15,CASSLDGSSYNEQFF,TGTGCCAGCAGCTTAGATGGAAGCTCCTACAATGAGCAGTTCTTC
.,.,TRBV5-1,TRBJ1-2,15,CASSLAPPTNYGYTF,TGCGCCAGCAGCTTGGCTCCGCCGACTAACTATGGCTACACCTTC
once,.,TRBV28,TRBJ2-7,11,CASSVAFEQYF,TGTGCCAGCTCGGTTGCCTTTGAGCAGTACTTC
.,TRBD1,TRBV15,TRBJ2-7,15,CATSREPGQGGEQYF,TGTGCCACCAGCAGAGAGCCGGGACAGGGAGGCGAGCAGTACTTC
.,.,TRBV25-1,TRBJ2-7,18,CASSQISFGTTKIYEQYF,TGTGCCAGCAGTCAGATATCGTTCGGGACAACTAAGATCTACGAGCAGTACTTC
.,.,TRBV29-1,TRBJ2-1,12,CSGQSIYNEQFF,TGCAGCGGACAGAGCATTTACAATGAGCAGTTCTTC
once,.,TRBV15,TRBJ1-5,16,CATSRVTPGSNQPQHF,TGTGCCACCAGCAGAGTAACCCCGGGTAGCAATCAGCCCCAGCATTTT
.,.,TRBV9,TRBJ2-3,16,CASSVVGAGITDTQYF,TGTGCCAGCAGCGTAGTTGGGGCGGGCATCACAGATACGCAGTATTTT
once,TRBD1,TRBV27,TRBJ1-1,17,CASSIFPGDRGNTEAFF,TGTGCCAGCAGTATTTTTCCCGGGGACAGGGGGAACACTGAAGCTTTCTTT
.,.,TRBV5-4,TRBJ1-1,12,CASSLSSTEAFF,TGTGCCAGCAGCTTGTCGTCCACTGAAGCTTTCTTT
.,TRBD2,TRBV29-1,TRBJ2-2,13,CSVGTSGTGELFF,TGCAGCGTTGGTACTAGCGGCACCGGGGAGCTGTTTTTT
.,.,TRBV9,TRBJ2-1,14,CASSRSSSYNEQFF,TGTGCCAGCAGCAGGTCGAGCTCCTACAATGAGCAGTTCTTC
.,.,TRBV6-1,TRBJ2-3,15,CASRGSPGVADTQYF,TGTGCCAGCAGGGGTAGTCCGGGGGTCGCAGATACGCAGTATTTT
.,.,TRBV21-1,TRBJ1-1,18,CASSIQSSLAGTATEAFF,TGTGCCAGCAGCATCCAAAGCTCCCTGGCAGGGACAGCCACTGAAGCTTTCTTT
.,TRBD1,TRBV11-3,TRBJ2-5,15,CASSLGTGGVDGQYF,TGTGCCAGCAGCCTCGGGACAGGCGGTGTGGATGGCCAGTACTTC
.,.,TRBV28,TRBJ2-1,15,CASSLSGGGYNEQFF,TGTGCCAGCAGTTTATCGGGTGGGGGGTACAATGAGCAGTTCTTC
.,TRBD2,TRBV4-2,TRBJ2-7,17,CASSQGQEGLAVYEQYF,TGTGCCAGCAGCCAAGGTCAGGAGGGACTAGCGGTTTACGAGCAGTACTTC
.,.,TRBV6-5,TRBJ1-1,14,CASRPLGKNTEAFF,TGTGCCAGCAGGCCCCTGGGGAAGAACACTGAAGCTTTCTTT
.,.,TRBV7-9,TRBJ2-7,13,CASTLREGTEQYF,TGTGCCAGCACCCTTCGTGAGGGGACCGAGCAGTACTTC
once,TRBD1,TRBV5-4,TRBJ2-3,16,CASSLALTGFTDTQYF,TGTGCCAGCAGCTTGGCCCTGACAGGGTTTACAGATACGCAGTATTTT
.,TRBD1,TRBV25-1,TRBJ2-1,16,CASSETGGRTYNEQFF,TGTGCCAGCAGTGAAACAGGGGGCCGAACCTACAATGAGCAGTTCTTC
.,.,TRBV11-2,TRBJ2-1,16,CASSSGASPVDNEQFF,TGTGCCAGCAGCTCAGGAGCCTCCCCCGTGGACAATGAGCAGTTCTTC
.,.,TRBV19,TRBJ1-1,15,CASSVMAPLNTEAFF,TGTGCCAGTAGCGTTATGGCCCCCCTGAACACTGAAGCTTTCTTT
.,TRBD2,TRBV7-9,TRBJ2-2,17,CASSPRETSGIPGELFF,TGTGCCAGCAGCCCGCGGGAGACTAGTGGAATCCCCGGGGAGCTGTTTTTT
.,TRBD2,TRBV10-3,TRBJ2-3,16,CAIRLTSGRFTDTQYF,TGTGCCATCAGATTGACTAGCGGGAGGTTCACAGATACGCAGTATTTT
.,.,TRBV9,TRBJ2-1,15,CASSVNREYYNEQFF,TGTGCCAGCAGCGTAAACCGGGAGTACTACAATGAGCAGTTCTTC
.,.,TRBV14,TRBJ2-7,15,CASSHRGGTTYEQYF,TGTGCCAGCAGCCATCGAGGGGGAACAACCTACGAGCAGTACTTC
.,.,TRBV2,TRBJ2-5,12,CASRRSTETQYF,TGTGCCAGCAGACGGTCGACGGAGACCCAGTACTTC
.,TRBD1,TRBV7-2,TRBJ2-3,13,CASSLDRGDTQYF,TGTGCCAGCAGCTTAGACAGGGGGGATACGCAGTATTTT
.,.,TRBV20-1,TRBJ2-3,11,CSASGPDTQYF,TGCAGTGCTAGTGGTCCCGACACGCAGTATTTT
.,TRBD1,TRBV7-9,TRBJ2-1,14,CASSPGQGLDEQFF,TGTGCCAGCAGCCCGGGACAGGGGTTGGATGAGCAGTTCTTC
.,TRBD1,TRBV28,TRBJ2-7,14,CASSSGTGAYEQYF,TGTGCCAGCAGTTCCGGGACAGGGGCATACGAGCAGTACTTC
.,TRBD1,TRBV18,TRBJ1-2,18,CASSPVAGQGVQSYGYTF,TGTGCCAGCTCACCAGTCGCGGGACAGGGTGTGCAGAGCTATGGCTACACCTTC
.,TRBD1,TRBV25-1,TRBJ1-4,14,CASSAGQGYEKLFF,TGTGCCAGCAGTGCGGGACAGGGGTACGAAAAACTGTTTTTT
.,.,TRBV25-1,TRBJ2-1,13,CASSEGPANEQFF,TGTGCCAGCAGTGAGGGACCGGCCAATGAGCAGTTCTTC
once,.,TRBV7-2,TRBJ1-1,15,CASSLAGGWNTEAFF,TGTGCCAGCAGCTTAGCCGGGGGTTGGAACACTGAAGCTTTCTTT
.,.,TRBV15,TRBJ2-3,19,CATRGRGPRDIGRWDTQYF,TGTGCCACCAGGGGGCGCGGGCCGCGGGACATAGGGCGATGGGATACGCAGTATTTT
.,.,TRBV28,TRBJ2-7,17,CASSLPRRGRNPYEQYF,TGTGCCAGCAGTTTGCCCCGGAGGGGGAGGAACCCTTACGAGCAGTACTTC
.,TRBD2,TRBV29-1,TRBJ2-3,14,CSVEAGGTPDTQYF,TGCAGCGTTGAAGCGGGAGGAACACCAGATACGCAGTATTTT
.,.,TRBV11-2,TRBJ2-1,14,CASSLGVSYNEQFF,TGTGCCAGCAGCTTAGGCGTCTCCTACAATGAGCAGTTCTTC
.,TRBD1,TRBV4-1,TRBJ1-1,15,CASSHPGQRNTEAFF,TGCGCCAGCAGCCACCCGGGACAGAGGAACACTGAAGCTTTCTTT
.,.,TRBV29-1,TRBJ2-1,12,CSVNPRRGEQFF,TGCAGCGTCAACCCGCGGCGGGGTGAGCAGTTCTTC
.,.,TRBV9,TRBJ1-5,15,CASSRTGTPETTQHF,TGTGCCAGCAGCCGGACTGGGACGCCCGAAACAACCCAGCATTTT
.,.,TRBV29-1,TRBJ2-1,15,CSVVGGTSSYNEQFF,TGCAGCGTTGTAGGGGGAACGAGCTCCTACAATGAGCAGTTCTTC
.,.,TRBV19,TRBJ2-7,14,CASSRTTSYYEQYF,TGTGCCAGTAGTCGCACGACCTCCTACTACGAGCAGTACTTC
.,TRBD1,TRBV5-6,TRBJ1-2,14,CASIRTGLSYGYTF,TGTGCCAGCATCCGGACAGGTCTTAGCTATGGCTACACCTTC
.,.,TRBV6-5,TRBJ1-2,13,CASRTGANYGYTF,TGTGCCAGCAGGACAGGCGCTAACTATGGCTACACCTTC
.,.,TRBV29-1,TRBJ2-1,12,CSVEEVYNEQFF,TGCAGCGTTGAAGAAGTATACAATGAGCAGTTCTTC
.,.,TRBV5-4,TRBJ2-5,15,CASSPGTPGLETQYF,TGTGCCAGCAGCCCCGGGACACCAGGGTTGGAGACCCAGTACTTC
once,TRBD1,TRBV6-4,TRBJ1-5,16,CASRGGPARINQPQHF,TGTGCCAGCAGAGGGGGCCCGGCCAGGATCAATCAGCCCCAGCATTTT
.,TRBD2,TRBV30,TRBJ2-2,15,CACYGRASGTGELFF,TGTGCCTGTTACGGGAGGGCCTCGGGCACCGGGGAGCTGTTTTTT
.,TRBD2,TRBV18,TRBJ2-5,14,CANNLAGGRETQYF,TGTGCCAACAATCTAGCGGGAGGGCGTGAGACCCAGTACTTC
once,TRBD1,TRBV18,TRBJ2-3,11,CASRTGDTQYF,TGTGCCAGCCGGACAGGAGATACGCAGTATTTT
.,TRBD1,TRBV5-1,TRBJ1-4,16,CASSWGTGITNEKLFF,TGCGCCAGCAGCTGGGGGACAGGGATTACTAATGAAAAACTGTTTTTT
.,TRBD1,TRBV18,TRBJ2-7,15,CASSPFRDSSYEQYF,TGTGCCAGCTCACCCTTCCGGGACAGCTCCTACGAGCAGTACTTC